This T cell receptor beta chain originates from a study of memory CD4+ T cells and cytomegalovirus serostatus. In the study overall: Of the healthy Belgian adults, fewer than 10 were CMV seropositive and around 22 seronegative.

This clone was seen once. Its antigen remains unidentified. The sort gate was single viable CD3+CD4+CD8-CD45RO+ cells for memory CD4+ T cells. Donors' CMV status reflects serum IgG against pp150, pp28, p38, p52. CD4+ T cells were isolated by positive magnetic selection. Here immunoSEQ multiplex PCR was the method, and the copy in TCRdb shows in-frame clones only, minus some. The sample has fewer than 90,000 clones, under 80% seen once. V lost 3 bases, J lost 4 bases, and 14 bases stayed unmatched. The CDR3 is made up of 17 amino acids. Per the germline V gene, CDR1 is SGHKS and CDR2 is YYEKEE (reference sequence). Study-wide results and caveats: About two fifths of the roughly 150 known CMV-associated TCRbeta sequences appeared in CD4+ memory.

Source material: memory CD4+ T cells from blood. This TCR was sampled from an adult in good health and CMV-seropositive. The chain combines TRBV5-5 with TRBJ1-1; TRBD1 matches 8 bases. The CDR3 DNA reads TGTGCCAGCAGCTATAATAGACAGGGGTGGGAAAGCACTGAAGCTTTCTTT. It yields the protein CASSYNRQGWESTEAFF.